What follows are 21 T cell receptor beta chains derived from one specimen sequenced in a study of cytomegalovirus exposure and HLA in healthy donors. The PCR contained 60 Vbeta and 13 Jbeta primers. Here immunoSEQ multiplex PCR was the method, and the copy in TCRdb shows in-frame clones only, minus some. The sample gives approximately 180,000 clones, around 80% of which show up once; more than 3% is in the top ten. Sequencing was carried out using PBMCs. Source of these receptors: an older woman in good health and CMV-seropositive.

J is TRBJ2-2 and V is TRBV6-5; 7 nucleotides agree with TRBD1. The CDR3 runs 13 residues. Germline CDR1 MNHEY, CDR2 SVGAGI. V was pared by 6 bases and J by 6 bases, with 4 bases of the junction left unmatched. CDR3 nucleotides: TGTGCCAGCAGGGTACAGGGGTCCGGGGAGCTGTTTTTT. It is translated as CASRVQGSGELFF.

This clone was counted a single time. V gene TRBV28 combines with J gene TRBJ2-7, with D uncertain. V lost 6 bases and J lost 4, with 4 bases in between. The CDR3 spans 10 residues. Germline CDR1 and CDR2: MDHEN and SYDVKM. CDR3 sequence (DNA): TGTGCCAGCAGCAAATACGAGCAGTACTTC. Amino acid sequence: CASSKYEQYF.

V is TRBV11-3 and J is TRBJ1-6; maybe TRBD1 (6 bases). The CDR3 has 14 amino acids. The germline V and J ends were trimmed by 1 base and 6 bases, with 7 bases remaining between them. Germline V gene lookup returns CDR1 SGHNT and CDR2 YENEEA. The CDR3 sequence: CASSLGQVNSPLHF. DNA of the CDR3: TGTGCCAGCAGCTTAGGACAGGTTAATTCACCCCTCCACTTT.

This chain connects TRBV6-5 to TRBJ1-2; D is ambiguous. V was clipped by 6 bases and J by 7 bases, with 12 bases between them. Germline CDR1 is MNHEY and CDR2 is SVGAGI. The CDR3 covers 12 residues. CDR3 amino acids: CASREGSLGYTF. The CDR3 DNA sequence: TGTGCCAGCAGGGAGGGCAGTCTTGGCTACACCTTC.

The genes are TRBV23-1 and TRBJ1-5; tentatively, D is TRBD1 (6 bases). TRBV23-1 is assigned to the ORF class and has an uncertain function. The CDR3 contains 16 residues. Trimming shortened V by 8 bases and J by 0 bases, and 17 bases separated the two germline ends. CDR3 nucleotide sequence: TGCGCCAGCCCCTCGGGGGGCCCCCATAGCAATCAGCCCCAGCATTTT. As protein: CASPSGGPHSNQPQHF.

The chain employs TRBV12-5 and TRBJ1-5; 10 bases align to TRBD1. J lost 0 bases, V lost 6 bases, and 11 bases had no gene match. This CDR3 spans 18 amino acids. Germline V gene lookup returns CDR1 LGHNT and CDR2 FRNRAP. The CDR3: CASGNRDRGLYSNQPQHF. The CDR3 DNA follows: TGTGCTAGTGGAAACCGGGACAGGGGTTTATATAGCAATCAGCCCCAGCATTTT.

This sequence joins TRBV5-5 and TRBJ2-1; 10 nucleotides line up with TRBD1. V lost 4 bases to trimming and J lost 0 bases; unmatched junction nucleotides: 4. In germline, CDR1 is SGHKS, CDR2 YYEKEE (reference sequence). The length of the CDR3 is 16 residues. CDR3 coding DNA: TGTGCCAGCAGCATATGGACAGGGGGCTCCTACAATGAGCAGTTCTTC. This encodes CASSIWTGGSYNEQFF.

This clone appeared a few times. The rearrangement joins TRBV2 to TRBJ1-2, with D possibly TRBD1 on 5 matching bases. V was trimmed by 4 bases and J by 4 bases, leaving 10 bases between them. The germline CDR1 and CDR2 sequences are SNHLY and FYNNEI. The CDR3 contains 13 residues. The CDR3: CASSGQPTYGYTF. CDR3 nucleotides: TGTGCCAGCAGTGGACAGCCGACCTATGGCTACACCTTC. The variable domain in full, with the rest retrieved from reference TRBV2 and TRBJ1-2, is EPEVTQTPSHQVTQMGQEVILRCVPISNHLYFYWYRQILGQKVEFLVSFYNNEISEKSEIFDDQFSVERPDGSNFTLKIRSTKLEDSAMYFCASSGQPTYGYTFGSGTRLTVV.

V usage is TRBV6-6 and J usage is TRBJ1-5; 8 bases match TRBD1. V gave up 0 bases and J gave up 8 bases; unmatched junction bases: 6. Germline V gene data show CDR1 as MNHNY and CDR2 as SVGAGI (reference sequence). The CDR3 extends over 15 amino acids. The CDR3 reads CASSYSQGGLEPQHF. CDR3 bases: TGTGCCAGCAGTTACTCACAGGGGGGCTTGGAGCCCCAGCATTTT.

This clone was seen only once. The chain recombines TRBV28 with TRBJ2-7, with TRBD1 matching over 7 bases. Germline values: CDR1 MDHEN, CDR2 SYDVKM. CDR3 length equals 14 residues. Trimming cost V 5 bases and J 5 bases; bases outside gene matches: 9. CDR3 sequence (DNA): TGTGCCAGCAGTCCGACAGGGACGGAGGACGAGCAGTACTTC. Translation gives CASSPTGTEDEQYF.

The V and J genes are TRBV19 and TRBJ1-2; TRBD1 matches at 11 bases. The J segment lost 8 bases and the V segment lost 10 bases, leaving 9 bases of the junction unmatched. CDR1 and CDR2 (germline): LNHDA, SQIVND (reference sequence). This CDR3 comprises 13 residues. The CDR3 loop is CATSDRGRRGYTF. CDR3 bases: TGTGCCACGTCGGACAGGGGGCGTCGAGGCTACACCTTC. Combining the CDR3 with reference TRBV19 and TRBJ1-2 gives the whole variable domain DGGITQSPKYLFRKEGQNVTLSCEQNLNHDAMYWYRQDPGQGLRLIYYSQIVNDFQKGDIAEGYSVSREKKESFPLTVTSAQKNPTAFYLCATSDRGRRGYTFGSGTRLTVV.

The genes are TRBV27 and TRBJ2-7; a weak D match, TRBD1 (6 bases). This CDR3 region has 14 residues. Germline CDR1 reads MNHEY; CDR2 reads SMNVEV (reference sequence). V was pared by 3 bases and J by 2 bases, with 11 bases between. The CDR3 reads CASSFQGPPYEQYF. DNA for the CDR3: TGTGCCAGCAGTTTTCAGGGGCCTCCCTACGAGCAGTACTTC.

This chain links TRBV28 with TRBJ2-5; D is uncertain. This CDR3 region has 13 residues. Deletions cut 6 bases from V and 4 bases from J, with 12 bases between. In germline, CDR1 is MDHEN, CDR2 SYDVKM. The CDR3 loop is CASRSASIETQYF. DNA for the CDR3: TGTGCCAGCAGGTCAGCGAGCATAGAGACCCAGTACTTC.

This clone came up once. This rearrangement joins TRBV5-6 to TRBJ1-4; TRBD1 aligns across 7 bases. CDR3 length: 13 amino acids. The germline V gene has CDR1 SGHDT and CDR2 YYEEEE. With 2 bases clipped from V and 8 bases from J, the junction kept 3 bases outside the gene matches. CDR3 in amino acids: CASSLWDSEKLFF. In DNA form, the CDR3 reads TGTGCCAGCAGCTTATGGGACAGCGAAAAACTGTTTTTT.

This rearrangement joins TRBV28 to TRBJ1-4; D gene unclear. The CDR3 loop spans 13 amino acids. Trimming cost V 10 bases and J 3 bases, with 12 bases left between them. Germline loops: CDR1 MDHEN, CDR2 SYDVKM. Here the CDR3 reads CATEGRPNEKLFF. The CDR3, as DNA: TGTGCCACGGAGGGAAGGCCTAATGAAAAACTGTTTTTT.

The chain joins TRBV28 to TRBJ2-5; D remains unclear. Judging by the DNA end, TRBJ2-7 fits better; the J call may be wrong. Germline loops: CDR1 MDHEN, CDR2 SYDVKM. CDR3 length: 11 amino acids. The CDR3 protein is CASSYPHEQYF. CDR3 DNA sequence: TGTGCCAGCAGTTACCCCCACGAGCAGTACTTC.

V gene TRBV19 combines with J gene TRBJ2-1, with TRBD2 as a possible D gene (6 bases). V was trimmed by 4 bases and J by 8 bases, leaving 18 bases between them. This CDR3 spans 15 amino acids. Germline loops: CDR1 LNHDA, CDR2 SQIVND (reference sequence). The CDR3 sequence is CASSTLGTLPDEQFF. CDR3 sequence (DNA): TGTGCCAGTAGTACCCTCGGGACTCTCCCCGATGAGCAGTTCTTC. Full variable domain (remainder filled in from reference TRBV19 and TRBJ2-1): DGGITQSPKYLFRKEGQNVTLSCEQNLNHDAMYWYRQDPGQGLRLIYYSQIVNDFQKGDIAEGYSVSREKKESFPLTVTSAQKNPTAFYLCASSTLGTLPDEQFFGPGTRLTVL.

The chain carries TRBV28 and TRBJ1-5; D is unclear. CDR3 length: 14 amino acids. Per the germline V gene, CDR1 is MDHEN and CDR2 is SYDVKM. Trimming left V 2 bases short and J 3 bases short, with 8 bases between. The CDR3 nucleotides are TGTGCCAGCAGTTTAAACGGTAACAATCAGCCCCAGCATTTT. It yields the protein CASSLNGNNQPQHF.

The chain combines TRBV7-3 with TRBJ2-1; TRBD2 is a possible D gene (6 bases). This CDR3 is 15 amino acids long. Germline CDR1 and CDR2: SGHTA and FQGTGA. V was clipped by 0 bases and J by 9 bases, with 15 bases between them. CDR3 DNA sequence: TGTGCCAGCAGCTTAACTCCGATACTAGCATCTGAGCAGTTCTTC. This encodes CASSLTPILASEQFF.

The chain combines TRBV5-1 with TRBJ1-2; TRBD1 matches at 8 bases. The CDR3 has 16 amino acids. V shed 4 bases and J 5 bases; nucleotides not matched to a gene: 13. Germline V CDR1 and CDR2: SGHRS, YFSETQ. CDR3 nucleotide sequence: TGCGCCAGCAGCCCGGGACAGGCAACATTGGGGTATGGCTACACCTTC. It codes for CASSPGQATLGYGYTF.

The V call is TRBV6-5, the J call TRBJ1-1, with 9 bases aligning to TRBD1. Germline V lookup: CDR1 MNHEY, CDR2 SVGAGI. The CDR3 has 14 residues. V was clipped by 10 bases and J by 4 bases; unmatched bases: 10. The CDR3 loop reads CATFTPTGGTEAFF. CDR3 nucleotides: TGTGCCACCTTTACCCCGACAGGGGGCACTGAAGCTTTCTTT.